This T cell receptor (beta chain) originates from a study of blood T cell repertoires in COVID-19. Overall study: The United States, Italy and Spain were the sources of the acute and convalescent COVID-19 samples.

The CDR3 runs to 13 residues. With 4 bases removed from V and 7 bases from J, the gap between germline ends came to 14 bases. Germline-derived CDR1 and CDR2 are SGHTS and YDEGEE. Some clones are missing from TCRdb's copy, which holds only in-frame ones; the method was immunoSEQ multiplex PCR. Of 300,000 or so clones in the sample, around 86% were seen once. The chain has TRBV5-8 and TRBJ1-1, with no clear D. The origin of this receptor is a woman aged 50 to 65 with acute or convalescent COVID-19. The specimen was peripheral blood. This CDR3 is CASSRYLVREAFF. CDR3 DNA: TGTGCCAGCAGCCGGTACCTGGTGCGTGAAGCTTTCTTT.